Listed below are T cell receptor beta chains from one sample, sequenced in a study of cytomegalovirus exposure and HLA in healthy donors. The protocol was immunoSEQ multiplex PCR, while the TCRdb copy is restricted to in-frame clones and leaves out a portion. The sample shows roughly 160,000 clones, about 71% of them seen only once. Sequencing used PBMCs. Every receptor here comes from a young woman in good health and CMV-seronegative. The CDR3 runs from the conserved cysteine through the conserved F or W. Each record gives: V gene, CDR3 protein.

TRBV11-2	CASSVLAGAYEQYF
TRBV15	CATSRDRDYEQYF
TRBV18	CASSPPAQVVGTF
TRBV11-3	CASSLRGGGEQYF
TRBV7-9	CASSFPGMIYGYTF
TRBV6-1	CASSLAGSTDTQYF
TRBV7-9	CASSPYNSGANVLTF
TRBV7-9	CASSSSGFRGTEAFF
TRBV9	CASSVDAGNTEAFF
TRBV6-6	CASSRQGSAGELFF
TRBV9	CASSVFTGEKLFF
TRBV7-3	CASSLMFGAAGATGELFF
TRBV18	CASSPLLAGGRDEQFF
TRBV14	CASSQGAGEKLFF
TRBV27	CASSLFRSNQPQHF
TRBV9	CASSPQSQTTGELFF
TRBV4-3	CASSPRGGLSSYNEQFF
TRBV5-5	CASTHTQTNEKLFF
TRBV30	CAWRRTANYNSPLHF
TRBV19	CASRVGVNNSPLHF
TRBV2	CATGQGYEQYF
TRBV27	CASSLDWAHEQYF
TRBV7-3	CASSLTGGVSETQYF
TRBV5-4	CASSLAGQGDSPLHF
TRBV7-2	CASSLLASWGEQYF
TRBV7-9	CASSFRLDNEQFF
TRBV7-3	CASSLTPSRRLTDTQYF
TRBV11-2	CASRTTGVNEQFF
TRBV7-9	CASSYSGSSYNEQFF
TRBV2	CASSDPRGSNYEQYF
TRBV7-6	CASGQAGSYNEQFF
TRBV19	CASSGGRGTDTQYF
TRBV27	CASSSGNYNEQFF
TRBV4-3	CASSQDEAEGLRGYTF
TRBV28	CASSETQAPGYF
TRBV9	CASSLGLAGVQETQYF
TRBV28	CASRYRRSSGANVLTF
TRBV4-1	CASSQENQMFNTQYF
TRBV9	CASSGDRGVKTEAFF
TRBV9	CASSAPTAGYGNTIYF